This TCR beta chain was recovered during a study of cytomegalovirus exposure and HLA in healthy donors (dated by TCRdb to the late 2010s). Regarding the research as a whole: According to a later analysis, the 120 or so validation repertoires were produced on the same platform as the approximately 600 repertoires of the first cohort. The aim of the study was to test whether cataloging public T cell receptors could identify signatures of past pathogen exposure. Besides the first cohort of 666 subjects, a separate validation cohort made up of 120 different subjects was used. The study combined high-throughput TCR immunosequencing, statistical association of individual TCRs with disease status, and machine learning to predict cytomegalovirus infection status.

General conclusions and limits of the study: In vitro tests confirmed that a few of the cytomegalovirus-associated TCR beta chains recognize cytomegalovirus antigens. A total of 150 to 200 TCR beta chains were listed by the study as associated with cytomegalovirus. The validation cohort had no HLA typing available for a later analysis, so co-occurrence within that cohort was assessed over all 120 or so repertoires. The classifier was reported to diagnose cytomegalovirus status with high specificity and sensitivity in both the original cohort and the validation cohort. Most TCR sequences were observed very rarely across donors, whereas some public TCRs were present in many individuals. A later analysis found that TCRs clustered in the first cohort also tended to co-occur in the 120 validation repertoires, with 90% to 95% of cluster scores above 0. The authors suggested that the approach could potentially be extended to other disease states and immunological phenotypes.

The donors were included in the validation cohort of roughly 130 subjects, a group kept apart from the approximately 650-subject first cohort. In the case of this clone: Which antigen it targets is not known. Nothing much larger sits one base from this clone, and base qualities are not available.

The receptor library was made with the immunoSEQ multiplex PCR assay. Regarding the original processing steps: To diagnose cytomegalovirus status from the catalog of TCR beta chain sequences, a statistical classification framework was built. TCRdb carries this immuneACCESS record with in-frame sequences only. Its versions omit some clonotypes, under half of them owing to an unresolved V gene in the studies checked, with the rest unexplained. That table gives V, J and clone size, and the DNA gave D and trimming. The table for this sample lists some 180,000 clones; about 81% of them were counted only once. The ten most abundant clones make up 1% to 1.5% of the sample. Per the germline V gene (reference sequence), LNHDA is the CDR1 and SQIVND is the CDR2. Trimming accounts for 3 bases at V and 6 bases at J, while the number of junction bases matched to no gene is 4. The CDR3 contains 15 residues, cysteine and phenylalanine counted. Just the 45-base CDR3 DNA is kept, in frame starting at base 1.

Sequences were obtained from PBMCs. In this chain, TRBV19 is recombined with TRBJ1-5, with 11 bases matching TRBD1. The clonotype comes from a woman in her 30s in good health and CMV-seronegative. The DNA is TGTGCCAGTAGTATCTGGACAGGGGGCGGTCAGCCCCAGCATTTT. Its protein is CASSIWTGGGQPQHF. The full variable domain, with segments outside the CDR3 supplied by the reference TRBV19 and TRBJ1-5 proteins, appears as DGGITQSPKYLFRKEGQNVTLSCEQNLNHDAMYWYRQDPGQGLRLIYYSQIVNDFQKGDIAEGYSVSREKKESFPLTVTSAQKNPTAFYLCASSIWTGGGQPQHFGDGTRLSIL.